Below, 27 T cell receptor beta chains from the same sample are listed, as sequenced in a study of radiation and T cells in renal cell carcinoma. Time point defined: blood 2 weeks post-SBRT. Treatment here: 15 Gy SBRT to primary tumor, nephrectomy 4 weeks later. The table came from immunoSEQ multiplex PCR; TCRdb's copy has only in-frame clones and leaves some out. The sample contains some 75,000 clones, over 80% of which appear only once. The source was blood, collected from a patient whose treatment included radiotherapy and nephrectomy. These receptors were collected from a man between 60 and 75 years old with renal cell carcinoma.

This clone was detected once. The rearrangement links TRBV6-6 to TRBJ2-6; a possible D gene is TRBD1 (5 bases). CDR1 and CDR2 from the germline V gene are MNHNY and SVGAGI (reference sequence). This CDR3 has 15 amino acids. Trimming pared 4 bases from V and 3 bases from J, leaving 10 bases between. CDR3 DNA: TGTGCCAGCAGTTCAGGGTCGGGTGGGGCCAACGTCCTGACTTTC. This translates into CASSSGSGGANVLTF.

The chain has TRBV4-1 and TRBJ2-3, with D tentatively TRBD1 or TRBD2 (5 bases each). Deletions cut 6 bases from V and 4 bases from J, with 26 bases between. The CDR3 consists of 18 residues. CDR1 is MGHRA and CDR2 is YSYEKL in the germline V gene. CDR3 loop: CASRAIGRDHKSADTQYF. CDR3 bases: TGCGCCAGCAGAGCTATTGGTCGGGACCACAAAAGTGCAGATACGCAGTATTTT.

This chain links TRBV7-8 with TRBJ2-3; 10 bases are shared with TRBD2. Germline lookup yields CDR1 SGHVS and CDR2 FQNEAQ. CDR3 size: 16 residues. V trimming: 5 bases; J trimming: 0 bases; junction bases outside the gene matches: 5. In nucleotides, the CDR3 is TGTGCCAGCAGCCAGGGGACTAGCGCAAGCACAGATACGCAGTATTTT. Protein sequence: CASSQGTSASTDTQYF.

V gene TRBV6-4 combines with J gene TRBJ1-1, with TRBD1 matching 7 bases. The junction had 8 bases not matched to a gene; V was cut back by 3 bases and J by 4 bases. The CDR3 sequence is 15 residues long. Germline V lookup: CDR1 MRHNA, CDR2 SNTAGT. The CDR3 is CASSEETGRATEAFF. DNA for the CDR3: TGTGCCAGCAGTGAGGAGACAGGGAGAGCCACTGAAGCTTTCTTT.

This sequence joins TRBV9 and TRBJ1-2; no firm D call. CDR1 is SGDLS and CDR2 is YYNGEE in the germline V gene. V lost 0 bases and J lost 4, with 10 bases in between. The CDR3 extends over 14 amino acids. For the CDR3, the DNA is TGTGCCAGCAGCGTAGGGAGTCTCATCTATGGCTACACCTTC. Its protein is CASSVGSLIYGYTF.

The gene calls are TRBV7-2 and TRBJ2-1; no clear D gene. Germline values: CDR1 SGHTA, CDR2 FQGNSA. CDR3 size: 13 residues. Trimming stripped 5 bases from V and 4 bases from J, with 9 bases between. The chain's CDR3 is CASSIRLYNEQFF. CDR3 bases: TGTGCCAGCAGCATCAGACTTTACAATGAGCAGTTCTTC.

The chain is built from TRBV28 and TRBJ1-5; 7 positions agree with TRBD1. Trimming cost V 4 bases and J 0 bases; bases outside gene matches: 3. CDR1 MDHEN and CDR2 SYDVKM come from the germline V gene. CDR3 length: 15 amino acids. CDR3 in amino acids: CASSSTGDSNQPQHF. The CDR3 DNA follows: TGTGCCAGCAGTTCCACAGGGGATAGCAATCAGCCCCAGCATTTT.

This rearrangement joins TRBV5-1 to TRBJ2-5; 8 bases match TRBD2. The CDR3 consists of 16 residues. V was pared by 0 bases and J by 2 bases, with 6 bases of the junction left unmatched. Germline V gene lookup returns CDR1 SGHRS and CDR2 YFSETQ. This CDR3 is CASSLEGLGGQETQYF. The CDR3 DNA reads as TGCGCCAGCAGCTTGGAGGGACTAGGGGGGCAAGAGACCCAGTACTTC.

Here the CDR3 reads CAWDGLAGDGEQYF. The CDR3 coding sequence is TGTGCCTGGGACGGACTAGCGGGAGATGGCGAGCAGTACTTC. This chain connects TRBV30 to TRBJ2-7; 13 nucleotides match TRBD2. CDR1 and CDR2 (germline): GTSNPN, SVGIG (reference sequence). CDR3 length: 14 residues. V dropped 5 bases and J dropped 6; count of bases not matched to a gene: 7.

The chain uses TRBV6-1 and TRBJ2-3; a weak D match, TRBD1 (6 bases). The CDR3 extends over 13 amino acids. Germline CDR1 and CDR2: MNHNS and SASEGT. Deletions cut 4 bases from V and 4 bases from J, with 9 bases between. The CDR3 loop is CASSAYRADTQYF. The CDR3 DNA reads TGTGCCAGCAGTGCCTACAGGGCAGATACGCAGTATTTT.

In this sample, this clone turned up a few times. The chain employs TRBV5-1 and TRBJ2-3; no reliable D call. V shed 4 bases and J shed 1 base, with 19 bases lying between them. Per the germline V gene, CDR1 is SGHRS and CDR2 is YFSETQ. CDR3 length: 17 amino acids. CDR3 amino acids: CASSPRGTVLGTDTQYF. The CDR3 DNA sequence: TGCGCCAGCAGCCCCCGTGGAACAGTTCTTGGCACAGATACGCAGTATTTT.

This clone was detected once. The chain links TRBV6-5 to TRBJ2-5, with D perhaps TRBD2 (5 bases). CDR3 size: 14 residues. The germline V gene has CDR1 MNHEY and CDR2 SVGAGI. The V gene lost 5 bases and the J gene lost 0 bases, with 10 bases spanning the gap. CDR3 loop: CASSVAHYQETQYF. DNA of the CDR3: TGTGCCAGCAGTGTAGCGCACTACCAAGAGACCCAGTACTTC.

This clone has only one observation. The junction departs from germline at one end; a sequencing error may be responsible. The chain links TRBV30 to TRBJ1-2, with a possible D match to TRBD1 (5 bases). The length of the CDR3 is 15 residues. CDR1 and CDR2 from the germline V gene are GTSNPN and SVGIG (reference sequence). The CDR3 nucleotides are TGTGCCCGGAGTGTAATGAGGGCCAGGGTGAATGGCTACACCTTC. Translated, it gives CARSVMRARVNGYTF.

V usage is TRBV28 and J usage is TRBJ2-1; D remains unclear. V dropped 0 bases and J dropped 7 bases, with 13 bases sitting between them. Germline CDR1 MDHEN, CDR2 SYDVKM. The CDR3 loop spans 15 amino acids. The CDR3 region is CASSLWAAGDNEQFF. The CDR3 DNA sequence: TGTGCCAGCAGTTTATGGGCGGCAGGCGATAATGAGCAGTTCTTC.

The sample holds many counts of this clone. V and J are TRBV30 and TRBJ1-5, with 9 positions matching TRBD1. The ends lost 2 bases at V and 16 bases at J; junction bases unmatched: 6. Germline V gene lookup returns CDR1 GTSNPN and CDR2 SVGIG (reference sequence). The CDR3 runs to 11 residues. The CDR3 protein is CAWSRGQGRHF. CDR3 nucleotides: TGTGCCTGGAGTCGGGGACAGGGTAGACATTTT.

The rearrangement joins TRBV7-9 to TRBJ2-7; no definite D call. The germline V gene encodes CDR1 SEHNR and CDR2 FQNEAQ (reference sequence). V lost 5 bases to trimming and J lost 0 bases, with 14 bases between them. This CDR3 is 15 amino acids long. The CDR3 loop is CASSLRAGSSYEQYF. The DNA of the CDR3 is TGTGCCAGCAGCCTCCGGGCAGGCAGCTCCTACGAGCAGTACTTC.

This clone was counted a few times. The V and J genes are TRBV14 and TRBJ1-6; a weak D match, TRBD1 (6 bases). V gave up 0 bases and J gave up 7 bases, with 16 bases separating them. Looked up from germline, CDR1 is SGHDN and CDR2 is FVKESK. CDR3 size: 17 residues. Here the CDR3 reads CASSQDVNRADNSPLHF. CDR3 nucleotide sequence: TGTGCCAGCAGCCAAGACGTGAACAGGGCGGACAATTCACCCCTCCACTTT.

CDR3 coding DNA: TGTGCCAGCAGCCGTGGGGGGGTAGGCGGGGAGCTGTTTTTT. This encodes CASSRGGVGGELFF. The chain recombines TRBV7-8 with TRBJ2-2; 7 positions match TRBD2. There are 14 residues in the CDR3. V lost 5 bases, J lost 7 bases, and 7 bases stayed unmatched. The V gene's germline CDR1 is SGHVS and CDR2 FQNEAQ.

The rearrangement links TRBV5-4 to TRBJ1-2; 7 bases agree with TRBD1. The J segment lost 4 bases and the V segment lost 4 bases, leaving 4 bases of the junction unmatched. The germline V gene has CDR1 SGHNT and CDR2 YYREEE (reference sequence). The CDR3 covers 13 residues. In nucleotides, the CDR3 is TGTGCCAGCAGCCTCAGGACAGGCTATGGCTACACCTTC. It yields the protein CASSLRTGYGYTF.

This clone was observed a single time. This chain connects TRBV6-5 to TRBJ2-7; maybe TRBD2 (6 bases). Germline CDR1 and CDR2: MNHEY and SVGAGI. There are 13 residues in the CDR3. The V and J ends lost 4 bases and 2 bases respectively, with 9 bases between them. The DNA for the CDR3 is TGTGCCAGCAGTTCGACTAGGACCTACGAGCAGTACTTC. Its protein is CASSSTRTYEQYF.

This clone was counted a single time. This chain connects TRBV7-9 to TRBJ2-2; D is unclear. CDR1 is SEHNR and CDR2 is FQNEAQ in the germline V gene (reference sequence). V lost 4 bases to trimming and J lost 0 bases, with 15 bases between them. This CDR3 region has 17 residues. The CDR3 nucleotides read TGTGCCAGCAGCTCGAATTCCAGAGCCGCGAACACCGGGGAGCTGTTTTTT. Translated: CASSSNSRAANTGELFF.

The chain recombines TRBV27 with TRBJ2-7; the D gene is possibly TRBD2 (5 bases). Looked up from germline, CDR1 is MNHEY and CDR2 is SMNVEV (reference sequence). Trimming stripped 8 bases from V and 4 bases from J, with 21 bases between. The CDR3 covers 15 residues. CDR3 region: CASRTSSLPPYEQYF. The CDR3 DNA sequence: TGTGCCAGCCGTACTTCTAGCCTTCCTCCATACGAGCAGTACTTC.

The chain uses TRBV28 and TRBJ2-7, with 10 nucleotides matching TRBD1. J lost 3 bases, V lost 4 bases, and 9 bases had no gene match. This CDR3 region has 16 residues. CDR1 MDHEN and CDR2 SYDVKM come from the germline V gene. The CDR3 sequence: CASSSSGQGLDYEQYF. The CDR3 nucleotides are TGTGCCAGCAGTTCCTCGGGACAGGGGTTGGACTACGAGCAGTACTTC.

The chain combines TRBV5-1 with TRBJ2-3, with D perhaps matching TRBD2 (6 bases). Trimming took 7 bases from V and 2 from J, leaving 17 bases between them. The CDR3 spans 15 residues. Per the germline V gene, CDR1 is SGHRS and CDR2 is YFSETQ. The CDR3 loop is CASSTWRDFTDTQYF. The CDR3 coding sequence is TGCGCCAGCTCTACTTGGCGGGACTTCACAGATACGCAGTATTTT.

J is TRBJ2-7 and V is TRBV6-5, with 10 bases that match TRBD1. The CDR3 spans 15 residues. The germline CDR1 and CDR2 sequences are MNHEY and SVGAGI. Trimming removed 6 bases from V and 3 bases from J; junction bases left unmatched: 8. The CDR3 nucleotides read TGTGCCAGCAGCCCCGGGACAGGGGTCAACTACGAGCAGTACTTC. This codes for CASSPGTGVNYEQYF.

This clone was detected a few times. The chain couples TRBV9 to TRBJ1-1, with D perhaps TRBD1 (5 bases). CDR1 and CDR2 (germline): SGDLS, YYNGEE. This CDR3 has 17 residues. Trimming stripped 1 base from V and 5 bases from J, with 21 bases between. CDR3 sequence (DNA): TGTGCCAGCAGCGTAATAGTAGGGGAGGTGAGAAATACTGAAGCTTTCTTT. Translation: CASSVIVGEVRNTEAFF.

The chain is built from TRBV11-2 and TRBJ2-2; unclear D gene. CDR1 and CDR2 (germline): SGHAT, FQNNGV. The length of the CDR3 is 16 residues. V was trimmed by 3 bases and J by 2 bases, leaving 13 bases between them. The CDR3 coding sequence is TGTGCCAGCAGCTTTGGAGCTCGAGACAACACCGGGGAGCTGTTTTTT. Translating it yields CASSFGARDNTGELFF.